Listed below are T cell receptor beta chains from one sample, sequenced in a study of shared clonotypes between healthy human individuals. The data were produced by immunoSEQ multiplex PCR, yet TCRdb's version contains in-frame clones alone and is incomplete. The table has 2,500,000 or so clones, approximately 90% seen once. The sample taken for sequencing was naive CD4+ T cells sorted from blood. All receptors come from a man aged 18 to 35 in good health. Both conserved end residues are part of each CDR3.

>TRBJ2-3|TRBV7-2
CASSFVAGDSTQYF
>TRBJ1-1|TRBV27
CASSGVRGTEAFF
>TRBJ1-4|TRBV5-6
CASSPATNEKLFF
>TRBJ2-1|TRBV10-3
CAISEPASGRTNEQFF
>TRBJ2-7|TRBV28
CASSFRGTEQYF
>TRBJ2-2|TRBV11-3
CASSSQGNTGELFF
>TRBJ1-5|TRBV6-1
CASSAGTGGHLQPQHF
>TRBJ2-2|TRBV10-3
CAISESIGGTGELFF
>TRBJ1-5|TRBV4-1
CASSQEGTGLDQPQHF
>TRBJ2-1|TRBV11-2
CASSGTGRTNNEQFF
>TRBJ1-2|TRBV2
CASSPEGSNYGYTF
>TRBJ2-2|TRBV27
CASSFESQRDANTGELFF
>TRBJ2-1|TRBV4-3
CASSQEGKAGSYNEQFF
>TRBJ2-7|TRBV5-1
CASSLRQTYEQYF
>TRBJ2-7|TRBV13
CASSFDRDYEQYF
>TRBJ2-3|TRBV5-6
CASSLPDTILTDTQYF
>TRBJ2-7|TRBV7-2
CASTPYAGQYF
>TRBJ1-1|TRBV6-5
CASNTGTGVTEAFF
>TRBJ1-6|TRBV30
CAWNQGFGSYNSPLHF
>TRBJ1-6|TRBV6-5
CASIDLSSYNSPLHF
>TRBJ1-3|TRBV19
CASALDRSGNTIYF
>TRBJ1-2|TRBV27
CASTQGGGYGYTF